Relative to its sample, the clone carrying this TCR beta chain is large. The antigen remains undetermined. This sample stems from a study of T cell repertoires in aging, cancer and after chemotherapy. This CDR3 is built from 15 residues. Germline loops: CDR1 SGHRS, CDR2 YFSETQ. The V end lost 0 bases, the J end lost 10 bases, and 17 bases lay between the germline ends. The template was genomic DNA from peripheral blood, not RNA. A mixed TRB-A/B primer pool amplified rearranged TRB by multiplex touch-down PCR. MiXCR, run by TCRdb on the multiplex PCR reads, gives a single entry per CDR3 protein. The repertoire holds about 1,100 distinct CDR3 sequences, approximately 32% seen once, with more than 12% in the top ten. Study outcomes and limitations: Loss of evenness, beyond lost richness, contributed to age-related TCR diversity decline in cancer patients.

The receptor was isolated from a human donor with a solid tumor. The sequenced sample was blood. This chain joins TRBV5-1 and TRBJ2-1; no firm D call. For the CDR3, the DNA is TGCGCCAGCAGCTTGGCCCTCTCCTGGTCCTCGGAGCAGTTCTTC. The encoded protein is CASSLALSWSSEQFF.